The 14 T cell receptor beta chains presented below share a single source sample, sequenced in a study of CXCR3-negative and CXCR3-positive naive CD8 T cells. UMI-labeled 5' RACE TRB cDNA libraries were prepared from the cells. TCRdb reanalyzed the 5' RACE reads and collapses them to one entry per CDR3 protein, without DNA. This sample's table has approximately 5,000 distinct CDR3 sequences. The specimen sequenced was naive CXCR3- CD8+ T cells from blood. This sample's subset: CD45RO-CCR7+CD27+CD95- naive CD8+ T cells lacking CXCR3 (TNR3-). The receptors come from a human donor in good health. Some clones in this sample may be carry-over from other donors' samples.

By frequency, this clonotype registers medium-sized. The chain has TRBV29-1 and TRBJ1-2. Germline CDR1 is SQVTM and CDR2 is ANQGSEA. The CDR3 length is 12 residues. The CDR3 sequence: CSVDTGGYGYTF.

This clonotype is deemed medium-sized by its frequency. J is TRBJ1-1 and V is TRBV7-9; TCRdb names TRBD1, which stays unverified in the absence of DNA. The CDR3 spans 17 residues. Per germline, CDR1 SEHNR and CDR2 FQNEAQ (reference sequence). This chain's CDR3 is CASSQQDRGLLNTEAFF.

This sequence joins TRBV29-1 and TRBJ2-2; TCRdb's D gene call, TRBD1, goes unchecked for lack of DNA. CDR1 and CDR2 (germline): SQVTM, ANQGSEA. This CDR3 contains 14 residues. The CDR3 is CSVVWTGGTGELFF.

According to its frequency, this clonotype is medium-sized. The J gene is TRBJ2-1, the V gene TRBV6-6; the TCRdb D gene call, TRBD2, has no DNA to confirm it. CDR3 size: 15 residues. CDR1 and CDR2 (germline): MNHNY, SVGAGI (reference sequence). CDR3: CASSNSGERYNEQFF.

The chain has TRBV19 and TRBJ2-7. CDR3 size: 13 residues. Germline loops: CDR1 LNHDA, CDR2 SQIVND (reference sequence). CDR3 residues: CASSIDSSYEQYF.

This clonotype registers medium-sized (0.01 to 0.1%) by frequency. The rearrangement links TRBV2 to TRBJ2-3; TCRdb proposes TRBD2, but this gene call is untestable without DNA. The CDR3 has 15 amino acids. CDR1 SNHLY and CDR2 FYNNEI come from the germline V gene. CDR3 residues: CASSVLANGPDTQYF.

J is TRBJ1-1 and V is TRBV7-9. Germline CDR1 is SEHNR and CDR2 is FQNEAQ (reference sequence). The CDR3 is made up of 16 amino acids. The CDR3 reads CASSLAFWEGPTEAFF. Looking up the rest from reference TRBV7-9 and TRBJ1-1 gives the full variable domain: DTGVSQNPRHKITKRGQNVTFRCDPISEHNRLYWYRQTLGQGPEFLTYFQNEAQLEKSRLLSDRFSAERPKGSFSTLEIQRTEQGDSAMYLCASSLAFWEGPTEAFFGQGTRLTVV.

The J gene is TRBJ2-3, the V gene TRBV20-1; the D gene TCRdb calls, TRBD1, cannot be checked with no DNA. CDR3 length: 16 amino acids. The germline V gene has CDR1 DFQATT and CDR2 SNEGSKA (reference sequence). CDR3 in amino acids: CSARDVAGTSRNTQYF.

The rearrangement uses TRBV5-1 and TRBJ1-4; TCRdb gives TRBD1 as the D gene, but with no DNA this cannot be confirmed. CDR3 length equals 15 residues. Germline CDR1 is SGHRS and CDR2 is YFSETQ. CDR3: CASSLRQGPNEKLFF.

This chain joins TRBV19 and TRBJ1-2; no DNA is available, so the TRBD1 call from TCRdb remains unchecked. Per the germline V gene, CDR1 is LNHDA and CDR2 is SQIVND (reference sequence). The CDR3 spans 14 residues. Here the CDR3 reads CASSIDRAQDGYTF.

By frequency, this clonotype is medium-sized. The V and J genes are TRBV29-1 and TRBJ1-2; the TCRdb call, TRBD1, lacks DNA for checking. The germline V gene encodes CDR1 SQVTM and CDR2 ANQGSEA. The CDR3 extends over 17 amino acids. The CDR3: CSVEDRGTGPSNYGYTF.

This rearrangement joins TRBV20-1 to TRBJ2-1. Germline V gives CDR1 DFQATT, CDR2 SNEGSKA (reference sequence). This CDR3 comprises 13 residues. The CDR3 region is CSATRDFYNEQFF.

The V call is TRBV4-1, the J call TRBJ1-2. CDR3 length: 16 residues. The germline gives CDR1 MGHRA, CDR2 YSYEKL. Here the CDR3 reads CASSPTVSGTWYGYTF.

This clonotype is labeled medium-sized based on frequency. The chain joins TRBV29-1 to TRBJ2-1; TCRdb names TRBD1, which stays unverified in the absence of DNA. Germline V CDR1 and CDR2: SQVTM, ANQGSEA. The CDR3 totals 11 residues. The CDR3: CSVRGRNEQFF.